The source of this T cell receptor (beta chain) is a study of Siglec-9 on CD8 T cells in melanoma. Findings and limits, study-wide: In melanoma tumors, a Siglec-9-marked effector memory CD8+ subset reportedly appeared to accumulate.

This clone showed up just once. What it binds is not known. Using immunoSEQ multiplex PCR, the repertoire was profiled, and TCRdb retains in-frame clones only, with some absent. The data contain approximately 35,000 clones, 65% to 85% of them singletons. The CDR3 is 17 amino acids. With 0 bases clipped from V and 6 bases from J, the junction kept 14 bases outside the gene matches. Germline values: CDR1 MGHRA, CDR2 YSYEKL. The V gene is TRBV4-1, the J gene TRBJ2-7; 7 nucleotides agree with TRBD2. The sequencing input was Siglec-9- CD8+ T cells sorted from blood. The receptor comes from a human donor in good health. The CDR3 DNA follows: TGCGCCAGCAGCCAAGATAGCGGGTGGGGGTACTCGGGCGAGCAGTACTTC. Its translation: CASSQDSGWGYSGEQYF.